These 15 T cell receptor beta chains share one sample of origin, sequenced in a study of cytomegalovirus exposure and HLA in healthy donors. 60 Vbeta and 13 Jbeta primers were used in PCR. Sequencing was performed with immunoSEQ multiplex PCR; in TCRdb, only in-frame clones are kept and a portion is missing. The table includes about 120,000 clones, under 80% detected once. Sequenced sample: PBMCs. The origin of the receptors is a middle-aged man in good health and CMV-seropositive.

The chain has TRBV6-1 and TRBJ1-2; D is unclear. The V gene lost 5 bases and the J gene lost 4 bases, with 8 bases spanning the gap. Germline V gene sequence: CDR1 MNHNS, CDR2 SASEGT. CDR3 size: 12 residues. DNA of the CDR3: TGTGCCAGCAGTATGGAGTTCTATGGCTACACCTTC. Amino acid sequence: CASSMEFYGYTF.

The CDR3 nucleotides are TGTGCCAGCAGCTTTGGTAGCTCCTACGAGCAGTACTTC. This sequence encodes CASSFGSSYEQYF. The V gene is TRBV7-3, the J gene TRBJ2-7, with D unresolved. CDR3 size: 13 residues. Germline-derived CDR1 and CDR2 are SGHTA and FQGTGA. V was pared by 3 bases and J by 0 bases, with 6 bases between.

This clone was picked up a small number of times. The V call is TRBV20-1, the J call TRBJ1-1, with D maybe TRBD1 (5 bases). V lost 5 bases and J 1 base, leaving 5 bases between the germline ends. The CDR3 runs to 11 residues. Germline values: CDR1 DFQATT, CDR2 SNEGSKA (reference sequence). The CDR3 bases are TGCAGTGCTGGGGCGAACACTGAAGCTTTCTTT. Translated: CSAGANTEAFF.

Only one count was recorded for this clone. The chain uses TRBV27 and TRBJ2-7; TRBD2 matches 12 bases. The CDR3 is 14 residues long. Germline V gene sequence: CDR1 MNHEY, CDR2 SMNVEV (reference sequence). V trimming: 5 bases; J trimming: 2 bases; junction bases outside the gene matches: 1. The CDR3 sequence is CASSRLAGAYEQYF. CDR3 DNA sequence: TGTGCCAGCAGTCGACTAGCGGGAGCCTACGAGCAGTACTTC.

This chain connects TRBV19 to TRBJ1-1; no firm D call. Trimming removed 5 bases from V and 8 bases from J, with 9 bases in between. This CDR3 has 11 amino acids. The germline V gene has CDR1 LNHDA and CDR2 SQIVND (reference sequence). The CDR3 protein is CASSQLIEAFF. The DNA for the CDR3 is TGTGCCAGTAGTCAGTTGATCGAAGCTTTCTTT. The whole variable domain, filled in from reference TRBV19 and TRBJ1-1, reads DGGITQSPKYLFRKEGQNVTLSCEQNLNHDAMYWYRQDPGQGLRLIYYSQIVNDFQKGDIAEGYSVSREKKESFPLTVTSAQKNPTAFYLCASSQLIEAFFGQGTRLTVV.

In regard to this clone: A junction boundary mismatches the germline segment, possibly from a read error. V is TRBV2 and J is TRBJ1-5, with D possibly being TRBD1 (5 bases). This CDR3 contains 12 residues. Germline lookup yields CDR1 SNHLY and CDR2 FYNNEI. The CDR3 spells CASSEGAGHLYF. CDR3 DNA: TGTGCCAGCAGTGAAGGGGCCGGACACCTATATTTT.

The V call is TRBV6-1, the J call TRBJ1-1; perhaps TRBD1 as D (5 bases). The CDR3 extends over 14 amino acids. V lost 6 bases and J 3 bases, leaving 14 bases between the germline ends. The germline V gene encodes CDR1 MNHNS and CDR2 SASEGT. The CDR3 spells CASRAGRGDTEAFF. The CDR3 nucleotides are TGTGCCAGCAGGGCCGGGAGAGGGGACACTGAAGCTTTCTTT.

The chain carries TRBV18 and TRBJ2-7, with 9 positions matching TRBD1. CDR3 size: 15 residues. Germline lookup yields CDR1 KGHSH and CDR2 LQKENI. Trimming took 4 bases from V and 2 from J; bases not matched to a gene: 6. The CDR3 bases are TGTGCCAGCTCACGACCGACAGGGGGGCCCTACGAGCAGTACTTC. This gives the protein CASSRPTGGPYEQYF. The entire variable domain, with the rest obtained from reference TRBV18 and TRBJ2-7, is as follows: NAGVMQNPRHLVRRRGQEARLRCSPMKGHSHVYWYRQLPEEGLKFMVYLQKENIIDESGMPKERFSAEFPKEGPSILRIQQVVRGDSAAYFCASSRPTGGPYEQYFGPGTRLTVT.

The chain couples TRBV28 to TRBJ1-2, with D possibly being TRBD1 (5 bases). The CDR3 runs 16 residues. The germline V gene encodes CDR1 MDHEN and CDR2 SYDVKM. The V gene lost 0 bases and the J gene lost 5 bases, with 16 bases spanning the gap. Written as DNA, the CDR3 is TGTGCCAGCAGTTTATGGCCCGCCAGGGTAGGGTATGGCTACACCTTC. Amino acid sequence: CASSLWPARVGYGYTF.

The chain joins TRBV9 to TRBJ1-1, with 7 positions matching TRBD1. The CDR3 covers 14 residues. V trimming: 2 bases; J trimming: 4 bases; junction bases outside the gene matches: 5. Germline-derived CDR1 and CDR2 are SGDLS and YYNGEE. CDR3 coding DNA: TGTGCCAGCAGCGTGACAGGGCGGATCACTGAAGCTTTCTTT. Protein: CASSVTGRITEAFF. Using reference TRBV9 and TRBJ1-1 for the parts outside the CDR3, the full variable domain is DSGVTQTPKHLITATGQRVTLRCSPRSGDLSVYWYQQSLDQGLQFLIQYYNGEERAKGNILERFSAQQFPDLHSELNLSSLELGDSALYFCASSVTGRITEAFFGQGTRLTVV.

The V and J genes are TRBV27 and TRBJ2-1, with 7 bases matching TRBD2. This CDR3 is built from 15 residues. V was clipped by 4 bases and J by 4 bases; unmatched bases: 7. CDR1 and CDR2 from the germline V gene are MNHEY and SMNVEV (reference sequence). The DNA of the CDR3 is TGTGCCAGCAGTTGGGTCCAGCGGGGTTACAATGAGCAGTTCTTC. Translated, it gives CASSWVQRGYNEQFF.

The chain links TRBV7-2 to TRBJ2-2, with 8 bases aligning to TRBD1. The CDR3 contains 15 residues. Germline-derived CDR1 and CDR2 are SGHTA and FQGNSA. Trimming cost V 10 bases and J 0 bases; bases outside gene matches: 7. The chain's CDR3 is CANRGTPANTGELFF. CDR3 in DNA: TGTGCCAACAGGGGGACACCGGCGAACACCGGGGAGCTGTTTTTT.

The rearrangement uses TRBV29-1 and TRBJ1-1, with D possibly matching TRBD1 (6 bases). Germline assignment: CDR1 SQVTM and CDR2 ANQGSEA. V dropped 5 bases and J dropped 1 base, with 14 bases sitting between them. The CDR3 spans 14 residues. CDR3 amino acids: CSVTGKNTNTEAFF. CDR3 DNA: TGCAGCGTTACAGGGAAAAATACGAACACTGAAGCTTTCTTT.

The rearrangement uses TRBV7-9 and TRBJ2-5; maybe TRBD1 (5 bases). V lost 5 bases and J 1 base, leaving 8 bases between the germline ends. Germline values: CDR1 SEHNR, CDR2 FQNEAQ (reference sequence). The CDR3 covers 13 residues. The CDR3 coding sequence is TGTGCCAGCAGCCCAGGGTTCCAAGAGACCCAGTACTTC. Its protein product is CASSPGFQETQYF.

The chain is built from TRBV18 and TRBJ1-1; D is ambiguous. Trimming pared 3 bases from V and 2 bases from J, leaving 4 bases between. Germline values: CDR1 KGHSH, CDR2 LQKENI. The CDR3 sequence is 12 residues long. CDR3 coding DNA: TGTGCCAGCTCACCGAGTAACACTGAAGCTTTCTTT. Its protein is CASSPSNTEAFF.